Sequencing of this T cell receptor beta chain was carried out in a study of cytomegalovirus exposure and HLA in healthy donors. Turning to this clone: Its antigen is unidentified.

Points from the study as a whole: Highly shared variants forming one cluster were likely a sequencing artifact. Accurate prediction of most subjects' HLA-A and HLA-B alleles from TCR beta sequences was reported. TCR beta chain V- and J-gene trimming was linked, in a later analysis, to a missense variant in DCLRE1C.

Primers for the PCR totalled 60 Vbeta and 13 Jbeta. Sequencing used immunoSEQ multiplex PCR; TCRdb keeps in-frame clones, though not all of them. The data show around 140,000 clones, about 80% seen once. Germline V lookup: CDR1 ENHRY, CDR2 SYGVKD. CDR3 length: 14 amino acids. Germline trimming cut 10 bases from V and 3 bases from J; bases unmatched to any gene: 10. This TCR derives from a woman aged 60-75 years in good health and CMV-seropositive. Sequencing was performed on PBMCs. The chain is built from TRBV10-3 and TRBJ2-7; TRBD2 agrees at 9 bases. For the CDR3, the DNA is TGTGCCACCTGGGGTAGCGGGAGAGTCTACGAGCAGTACTTC. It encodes CATWGSGRVYEQYF.